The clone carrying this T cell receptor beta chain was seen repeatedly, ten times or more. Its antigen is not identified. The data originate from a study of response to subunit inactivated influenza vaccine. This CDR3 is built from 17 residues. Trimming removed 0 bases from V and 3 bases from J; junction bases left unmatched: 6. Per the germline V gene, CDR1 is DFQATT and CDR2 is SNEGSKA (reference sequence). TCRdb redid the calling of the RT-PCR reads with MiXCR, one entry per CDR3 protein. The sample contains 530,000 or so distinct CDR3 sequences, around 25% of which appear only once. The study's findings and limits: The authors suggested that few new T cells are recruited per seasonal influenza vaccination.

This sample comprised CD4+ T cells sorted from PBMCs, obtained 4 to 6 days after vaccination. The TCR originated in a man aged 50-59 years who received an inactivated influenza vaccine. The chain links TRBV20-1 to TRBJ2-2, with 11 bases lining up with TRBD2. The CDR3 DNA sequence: TGCAGTGCTAGAGATCTCGGGACTAGCGGATACACCGGGGAGCTGTTTTTT. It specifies CSARDLGTSGYTGELFF.